This T cell receptor (beta chain) is drawn from a study of T cell responses to AZD1222 COVID-19 vaccine (dated by TCRdb to the early 2020s). Context from the whole study: AZD1222 recipients whose second dose came at about 4 weeks and those whose second dose came at about 12 weeks were combined into one group, since spike-specific TCR depth and breadth did not differ between the two schedules. A total of over 230 trial participants underwent TCR sequencing, of whom approximately 210 received two doses of AZD1222 and roughly 25 received two doses of the MenACWY control vaccine. Trial participants were enrolled into age subgroups of 18-55, 56-69 and 70-plus years, which contained approximately 150, 28 and 58 TCR-sequenced participants, respectively. Overall study results and their limits: After two AZD1222 doses, both the breadth and the depth of spike-specific TCRs were significantly higher than at day 0 and than in MenACWY recipients. Conclusions about previously exposed vaccinees were limited because only a handful of AZD1222 recipients were SARS-CoV-2 seropositive at baseline. Most participants were white British and females outnumbered males, and the authors suggested that clonal diversity may have been underestimated. The 56-69-year group was small, and its depth increase did not reach significance, likely because of low power. Because no samples from the day 14 peak response were available, repertoires could be characterized only after the peak T cell response. Epitopes outside the regions mutated in the B.1.351 and B.1.1.7 variants were reportedly recognized by nearly half of the unique spike-specific TCRs. CD4 TCRs associated with the vaccine covered the entire spike protein, and the dominant responses were in regions 160-218 and 743-854.

Based on the germline V gene, the CDR1 and CDR2 sequences are MNHEY and SVGAGI. The CDR3 numbers 14 residues from cysteine through phenylalanine. Left in the record is the CDR3 DNA by itself, 42 bases read in frame from the first base. V sheds 7 bases and J sheds 0 bases, leaving 12 bases between their ends. This clone was seen a single time. Its antigen is unknown. No base qualities exist here, and no much larger clone lies one base off it. The CDR3 regions of human TCRbeta chains were analyzed by immunosequencing. The study's processing was this. TCRs in the repertoires were matched against a reference library of SARS-CoV-2-specific TCRs that had been generated with the MIRA antigen-specificity platform. Breadth was defined as the fraction of unique TCRs that were SARS-CoV-2-associated, and depth was defined as the fraction of total T cells that were SARS-CoV-2-associated. Using the MIRA data, every spike-specific TCR was mapped to the spike region that the TCR reacted to and assigned to either a CD4 or a CD8 class. Log10-transformed breadth and depth values were compared by one-way ANOVA with Sidak's multiple comparisons tests. As stored in TCRdb, this immuneACCESS dataset retains in-frame rearrangements with V and J assigned. A fraction of the clones does not appear; measured against another copy, unresolved V genes explain less than half of the discrepancy, and the remainder lacks a known reason. That table supplies the V and J calls and clone size; D and trimming were determined from the DNA. The sample contains around 71,000 clones, 80% to 85% of them found a single time. Of the sample, around 2.8% falls within the top ten clones.

Taken with the paper, the label for time point translates to: baseline before first vaccination. Vaccinee samples were obtained from the UK trials COV001 and COV002, which included a single-blind randomized controlled phase 2/3 trial of AZD1222 (ChAdOx1 nCoV-19) in healthy adults. Trial participant PBMC samples were collected at day 0 and day 28 after the second dose for TCRbeta chain sequencing. This sample comprised peripheral blood, obtained on day 0 of AZD1222 vaccination. This sequence uses TRBV6-5 and TRBJ1-1; D gene: possibly TRBD1, on 5 matching bases. This TCR was recovered from an adult in good health. The sequence in DNA is TGTGCCAGCAACGGACATGCTGTGAACACTGAAGCTTTCTTT. Translated, it reads CASNGHAVNTEAFF.